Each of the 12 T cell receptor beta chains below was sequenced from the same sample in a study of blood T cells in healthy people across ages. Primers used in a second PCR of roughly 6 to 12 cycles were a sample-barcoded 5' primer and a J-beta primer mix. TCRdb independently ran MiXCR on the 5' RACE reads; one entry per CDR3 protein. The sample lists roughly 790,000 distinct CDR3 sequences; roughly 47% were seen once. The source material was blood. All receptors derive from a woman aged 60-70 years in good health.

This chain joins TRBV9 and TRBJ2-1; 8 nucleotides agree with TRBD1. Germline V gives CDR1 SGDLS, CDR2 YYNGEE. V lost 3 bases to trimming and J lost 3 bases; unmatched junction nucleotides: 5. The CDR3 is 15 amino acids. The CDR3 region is CASSERTGNYNEQFF. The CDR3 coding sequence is TGTGCCAGCAGCGAGAGGACAGGGAACTACAATGAGCAGTTCTTC.

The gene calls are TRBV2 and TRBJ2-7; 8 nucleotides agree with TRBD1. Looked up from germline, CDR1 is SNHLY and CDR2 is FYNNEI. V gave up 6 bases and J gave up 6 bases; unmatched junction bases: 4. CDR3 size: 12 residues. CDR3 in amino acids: CASRGQAFEQYF. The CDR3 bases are TGTGCCAGCAGGGGACAGGCTTTCGAGCAGTACTTC.

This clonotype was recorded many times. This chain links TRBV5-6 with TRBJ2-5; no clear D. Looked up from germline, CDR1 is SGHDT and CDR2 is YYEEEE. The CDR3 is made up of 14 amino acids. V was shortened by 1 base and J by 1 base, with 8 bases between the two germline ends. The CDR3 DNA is TGTGCCAGCAGCTTGTTCGCGGCCCAAGAGACCCAGTACTTC. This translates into CASSLFAAQETQYF.

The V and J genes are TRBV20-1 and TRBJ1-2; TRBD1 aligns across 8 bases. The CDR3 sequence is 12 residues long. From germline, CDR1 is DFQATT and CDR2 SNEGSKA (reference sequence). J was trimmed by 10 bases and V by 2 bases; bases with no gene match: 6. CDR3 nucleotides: TGCAGTGCTAGAACCCAGGGGGCTTTCTACACCTTC. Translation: CSARTQGAFYTF.

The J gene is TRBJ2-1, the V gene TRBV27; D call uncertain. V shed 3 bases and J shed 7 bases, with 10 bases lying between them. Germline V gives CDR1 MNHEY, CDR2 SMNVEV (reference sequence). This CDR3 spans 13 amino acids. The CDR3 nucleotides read TGTGCCAGCAGTTTTAGACTTTTAAATGAGCAGTTCTTC. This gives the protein CASSFRLLNEQFF.

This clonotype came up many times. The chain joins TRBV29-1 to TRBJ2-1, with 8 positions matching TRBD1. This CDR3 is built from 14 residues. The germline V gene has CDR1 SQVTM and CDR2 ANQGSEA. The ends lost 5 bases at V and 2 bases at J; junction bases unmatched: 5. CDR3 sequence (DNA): TGCAGCGTTCAGGGGGCAAAAACCTACAATGAGCAGTTCTTC. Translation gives CSVQGAKTYNEQFF.

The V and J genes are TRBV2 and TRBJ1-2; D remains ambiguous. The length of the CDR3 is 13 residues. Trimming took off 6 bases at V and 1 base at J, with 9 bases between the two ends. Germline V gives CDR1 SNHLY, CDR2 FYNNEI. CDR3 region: CASRLGINYGYTF. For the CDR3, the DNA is TGTGCCAGCAGGTTGGGCATTAACTATGGCTACACCTTC.

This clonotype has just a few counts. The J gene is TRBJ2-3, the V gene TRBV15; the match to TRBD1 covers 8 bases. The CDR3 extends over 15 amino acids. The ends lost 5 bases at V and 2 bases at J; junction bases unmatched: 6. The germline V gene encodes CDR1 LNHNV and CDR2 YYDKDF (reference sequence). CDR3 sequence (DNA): TGTGCCACCAGCTCTGGGACAGGAGACACAGATACGCAGTATTTT. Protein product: CATSSGTGDTDTQYF.

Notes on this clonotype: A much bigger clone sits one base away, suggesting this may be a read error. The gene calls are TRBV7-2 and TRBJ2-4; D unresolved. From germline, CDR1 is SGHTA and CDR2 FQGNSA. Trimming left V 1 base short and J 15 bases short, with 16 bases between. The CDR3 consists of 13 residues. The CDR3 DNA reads TGTGCCAGCAGCTTAGGCCGCACGGAGACCCTGTACTTC. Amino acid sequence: CASSLGRTETLYF.

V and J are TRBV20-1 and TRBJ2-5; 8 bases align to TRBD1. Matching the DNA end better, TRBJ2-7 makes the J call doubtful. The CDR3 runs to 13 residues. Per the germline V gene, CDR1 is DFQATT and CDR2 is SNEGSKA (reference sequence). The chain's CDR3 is CSAKFQGAHEQYF. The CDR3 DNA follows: TGCAGTGCTAAATTTCAGGGGGCCCACGAGCAGTACTTC.

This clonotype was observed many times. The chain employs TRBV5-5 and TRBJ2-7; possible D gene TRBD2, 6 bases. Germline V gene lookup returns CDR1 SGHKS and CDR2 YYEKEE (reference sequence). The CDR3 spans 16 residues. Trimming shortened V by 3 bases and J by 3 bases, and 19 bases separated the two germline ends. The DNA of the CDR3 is TGTGCCAGCAGCTCACTGTACGGCGGGAAGGTCTACGAGCAGTACTTC. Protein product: CASSSLYGGKVYEQYF.

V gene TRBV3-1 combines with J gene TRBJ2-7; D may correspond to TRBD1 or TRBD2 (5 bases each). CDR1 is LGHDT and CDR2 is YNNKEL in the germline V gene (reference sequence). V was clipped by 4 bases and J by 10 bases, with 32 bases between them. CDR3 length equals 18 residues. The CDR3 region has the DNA TGTGCCAGCAGCCCCTATTACCAGGGACCAGCGGTCCACGGGGCCCAGTACTTC. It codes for CASSPYYQGPAVHGAQYF.